A selection of T cell receptor beta chains follows, all from one sample in a study of T cells in Graves' hyperthyroidism and ophthalmopathy. TCRdb called the multiplex PCR reads again in MiXCR, with one record for every CDR3 protein. Here the sample spans around 290,000 distinct CDR3 sequences, about a sixth being singletons. The sample comprised blood. Source of these receptors: a woman aged 60-75 years with Graves' ophthalmopathy. Each CDR3 is given with its conserved first and last residue. The D gene is left open where the match is weak. Clone size is not always given. Where it is, it says once, few, many or a class for expanded clones.

abundance	v_gene	d_gene	j_gene	CDR3aa	CDR3nt
few	TRBV10-2	TRBD1	TRBJ2-5	CASTSPPGQGAPQRCLRETQYF	TGCGCCAGCACCTCCCCCCCGGGACAGGGGGCCCCCCAAAGGTGTCTAAGAGAGACCCAGTACTTC
-	TRBV4-3	-	TRBJ1-1	CASSQDHLLLEAFF	TGCGCCAGCAGCCAAGATCATCTCCTCCTCGAAGCTTTCTTT
-	TRBV3-1	TRBD2	TRBJ2-3	CASSQATSGGTDTQYF	TGTGCCAGCAGCCAAGCGACTAGCGGGGGCACAGATACGCAGTATTTT
many	TRBV19	-	TRBJ1-1	CASRGPTGAFF	TGTGCCAGTAGAGGTCCAACGGGAGCTTTCTTT
many	TRBV12-3/TRBV12-4	-	TRBJ2-2	CASTFTGELFF	TGTGCCAGCACGTTCACCGGGGAGCTGTTTTTT
-	TRBV5-8	TRBD1	TRBJ2-2	CASSFGQGASGELFF	TGTGCCAGCAGCTTTGGACAGGGGGCTTCCGGGGAGCTGTTTTTT
many	TRBV5-8	-	TRBJ2-6	CASSLPEGTGANVLTF	TGTGCCAGCAGCCTCCCAGAGGGTACCGGGGCCAACGTCCTGACTTTC
few	TRBV4-1	TRBD1	TRBJ1-2	CASSKAAGTGYGYTF	TGCGCCAGCAGCAAAGCAGCCGGGACAGGCTATGGCTACACCTTC
many	TRBV29-1	TRBD1	TRBJ2-5	CSVEGGTGEKETQYF	TGCAGCGTTGAAGGGGGGACAGGGGAGAAAGAGACCCAGTACTTC
many	TRBV20-1	TRBD2	TRBJ2-1	CSARVAGGTNEQFF	TGCAGTGCTAGAGTAGCGGGGGGGACGAATGAGCAGTTCTTC
many	TRBV16	-	TRBJ2-5	CASSQSNVPQETQYF	TGTGCCAGCAGCCAATCGAACGTCCCCCAGGAGACCCAGTACTTC
many	TRBV7-6	-	TRBJ2-1	CASSLGEITASYNEQFF	TGTGCCAGCAGCTTAGGGGAGATAACGGCATCCTACAATGAGCAGTTCTTC
-	TRBV4-2	-	TRBJ2-5	CASTLSGAGEETQYF	TGTGCCAGCACCCTATCCGGGGCAGGGGAAGAGACCCAGTACTTC
-	TRBV18	TRBD1	TRBJ2-7	CASSPTGTGGRDEQYF	TGTGCCAGCTCACCCACCGGGACAGGGGGTCGCGACGAGCAGTACTTC
many	TRBV29-1	-	TRBJ1-1	CSVGFENTEAFF	TGCAGCGTTGGGTTCGAGAACACTGAAGCTTTCTTT
-	TRBV24-1	-	TRBJ2-5	CATSDFKQGQETQYF	TGTGCCACCAGTGATTTTAAACAGGGCCAAGAGACCCAGTACTTC
-	TRBV6-6	-	TRBJ2-2	CASSYGVRTGELFF	TGTGCCAGCAGTTACGGGGTTCGCACCGGGGAGCTGTTTTTT
few	TRBV19	TRBD1	TRBJ2-1	CASSIRDRVVYNEQFF	TGTGCCAGTAGTATTAGGGACAGGGTAGTATACAATGAGCAGTTCTTC
many	TRBV20-1	TRBD1	TRBJ2-7	CSASNRGLSSYEQYF	TGCAGTGCTAGCAACAGGGGGTTAAGCTCCTACGAGCAGTACTTC
few	TRBV6-1	TRBD2	TRBJ2-7	CASMLSNMGLAGVSYEQYF	TGTGCCAGCATGTTAAGTAATATGGGACTAGCGGGGGTATCCTACGAGCAGTACTTC
many	TRBV6-5	-	TRBJ2-1	CASSYSIVRGTYNEQFF	TGTGCCAGCAGTTACTCGATCGTGAGGGGAACCTACAATGAGCAGTTCTTC
many	TRBV12-3/TRBV12-4	-	TRBJ2-2	CASSLSFSYTGELFF	TGTGCCAGCAGTTTATCCTTCTCCTACACCGGGGAGCTGTTTTTT